This T cell receptor beta chain appears in the sequencing data of a study of tumor-infiltrating lymphocytes in primary liver carcinoma. Study overall: Resection treated the patients' primary liver carcinoma. Lesions, classed as T1-T3 N0M0, spanned 4.2 to 10 cm across. Notes on the study in general: Tumor-adjacent and tumor-blood pairs shared less of their repertoires than tumor region pairs shared. Blood trailed tumors significantly in top-250-clone fraction (p = 0.039).

Unsorted whole blood yielded blood RNA, and germline DNA was extracted as well. A note on this clonotype: Its antigen is not identified.

TCR beta cDNA was made from 500 ng total RNA with a constant-region primer. Nested multiplex PCR, run for three rounds with slightly modified ARM-PCR, yielded TCR beta libraries. TCRdb fed the multiplex PCR reads into MiXCR, producing one record per CDR3 protein. The table has 250,000 to 350,000 distinct CDR3 sequences, roughly three fifths seen once. The receptor was isolated from a woman aged 25 to 39 with primary liver carcinoma and hepatitis B virus infection. Sequencing was done on a sample of peripheral blood.

CDR3 in DNA: TGCAGCGTTGTTGTTGGACACCCGGTGGACATCATATATTTT. This translates into CSVVVGHPVDIIYF. The rearrangement uses TRBV29-1 and TRBJ1-3; TRBD1 is a possible D gene (5 bases). Germline V gene sequence: CDR1 SQVTM, CDR2 ANQGSEA. The CDR3 is 14 residues long. The V gene lost 4 bases and the J gene lost 12 bases, with 22 bases spanning the gap.